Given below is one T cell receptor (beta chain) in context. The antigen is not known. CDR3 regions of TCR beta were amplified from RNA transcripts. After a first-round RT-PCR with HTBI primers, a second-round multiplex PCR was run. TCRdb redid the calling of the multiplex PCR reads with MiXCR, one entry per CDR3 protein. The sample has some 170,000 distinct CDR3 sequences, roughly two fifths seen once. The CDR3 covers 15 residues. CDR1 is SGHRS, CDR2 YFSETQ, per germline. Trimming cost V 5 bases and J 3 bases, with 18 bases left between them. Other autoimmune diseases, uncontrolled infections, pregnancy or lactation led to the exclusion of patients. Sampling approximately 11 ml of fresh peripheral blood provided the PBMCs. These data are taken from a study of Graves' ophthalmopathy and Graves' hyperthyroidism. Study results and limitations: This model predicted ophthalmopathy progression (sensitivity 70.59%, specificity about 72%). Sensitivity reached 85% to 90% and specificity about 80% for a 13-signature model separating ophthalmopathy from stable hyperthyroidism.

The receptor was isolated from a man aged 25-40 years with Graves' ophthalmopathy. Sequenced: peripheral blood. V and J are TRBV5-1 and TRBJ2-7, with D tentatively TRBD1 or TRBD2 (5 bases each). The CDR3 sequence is CASRGSRDGLYEQYF. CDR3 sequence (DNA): TGCGCCAGCAGGGGGTCTAGGGACGGACTCTACGAGCAGTACTTC.